One sample yielded the 14 T cell receptor beta chains listed below, sequenced in a study of CD8 T cells in Susac syndrome. An input of about 0.5 to 1 ug of RNA was subjected to reverse transcription using random hexamers. TCRdb fed the immunoSEQ multiplex PCR reads into MiXCR, producing one record per CDR3 protein. The sample gives over 100,000 distinct CDR3 sequences, about nine tenths of which show up once; approximately 0.13% is in the top ten. Specimen: CD8+ T cells from PBMCs. These receptors all stem from a human donor in good health.

The chain combines TRBV27 with TRBJ2-4; no definite D call. This CDR3 has 16 amino acids. CDR1 is MNHEY and CDR2 is SMNVEV in the germline V gene (reference sequence). With 4 bases removed from V and 0 bases from J, the gap between germline ends came to 13 bases. CDR3 loop: CASSSTPALAKNIQYF. The CDR3 DNA follows: TGTGCCAGCAGTTCGACTCCGGCCTTAGCCAAAAACATTCAGTACTTC.

This rearrangement joins TRBV7-3 to TRBJ1-1; no reliable D call. This CDR3 has 13 residues. The V gene lost 3 bases and the J gene lost 0 bases, with 5 bases spanning the gap. Germline values: CDR1 SGHTA, CDR2 FQGTGA. The CDR3 DNA follows: TGTGCCAGCAGCTTTGGGATGAACACTGAAGCTTTCTTT. Translated, it gives CASSFGMNTEAFF.

Only a few counts were recorded for this clonotype. The CDR3 bases are TGCGCCAGCAGCCAAGATGGGGGGACTGGCTACGAGCAGTACTTC. Translated, it gives CASSQDGGTGYEQYF. The chain recombines TRBV4-1 with TRBJ2-7; possible D gene TRBD2, 6 bases. Trimming removed 0 bases from V and 3 bases from J, with 12 bases in between. Germline values: CDR1 MGHRA, CDR2 YSYEKL. CDR3 length: 15 residues.

The chain recombines TRBV7-9 with TRBJ2-5, with D maybe TRBD2 (6 bases). The CDR3 has 15 amino acids. The ends were cut back, 7 bases at V and 1 base at J, with 16 bases in the middle. Germline CDR1 and CDR2: SEHNR and FQNEAQ (reference sequence). The CDR3 spells CASTPRGERQETQYF. Here the CDR3 DNA reads TGTGCCAGCACCCCCCGCGGGGAGCGCCAAGAGACCCAGTACTTC.

The V and J genes are TRBV5-1 and TRBJ2-5; D not certain. The CDR3 is 16 residues long. The germline V gene encodes CDR1 SGHRS and CDR2 YFSETQ. Trimming pared 5 bases from V and 4 bases from J, leaving 21 bases between. As DNA, the CDR3 is TGCGCCAGCAGACTAAGGGAAAACCCTCCGGGAGAGACCCAGTACTTC. Its protein product is CASRLRENPPGETQYF. The whole variable domain, filled in from reference TRBV5-1 and TRBJ2-5, reads KAGVTQTPRYLIKTRGQQVTLSCSPISGHRSVSWYQQTPGQGLQFLFEYFSETQRNKGNFPGRFSGRQFSNSRSEMNVSTLELGDSALYLCASRLRENPPGETQYFGPGTRLLVL.

V is TRBV7-2 and J is TRBJ1-5, with D tentatively TRBD1 (5 bases). Trimming pared 5 bases from V and 0 bases from J, leaving 5 bases between. Germline assignment: CDR1 SGHTA and CDR2 FQGNSA. The CDR3 runs to 13 residues. CDR3 in DNA: TGTGCCAGCAGCGGGGCTAGCAATCAGCCCCAGCATTTT. Its protein is CASSGASNQPQHF.

The J gene is TRBJ1-1, the V gene TRBV5-1; D is uncertain. This CDR3 has 12 amino acids. The V end was cut by 1 base, the J end by 7 bases, with 8 bases between. From germline, CDR1 is SGHRS and CDR2 YFSETQ. The CDR3 reads CASSLFSDEAFF. For the CDR3, the DNA is TGCGCCAGCAGCTTGTTTTCAGATGAAGCTTTCTTT.

The genes are TRBV29-1 and TRBJ2-6, with D tentatively TRBD1 (6 bases). Germline V CDR1 and CDR2: SQVTM, ANQGSEA. The CDR3 runs 13 residues. The V gene lost 7 bases and the J gene lost 4 bases, with 11 bases spanning the gap. This CDR3 is CSAGAAGANVLTF. The CDR3 nucleotides are TGCAGCGCAGGGGCGGCCGGGGCCAACGTCCTGACTTTC.

The chain couples TRBV7-2 to TRBJ2-5; D tentatively reads TRBD1 or TRBD2 (5 bases each). Germline loops: CDR1 SGHTA, CDR2 FQGNSA. The CDR3 consists of 15 residues. V lost 5 bases, J lost 1 base, and 14 bases lay in between. The CDR3 region has the DNA TGTGCCAGCAGCCCCACGGGACGGCCCCAAGAGACCCAGTACTTC. Translation: CASSPTGRPQETQYF.

V usage is TRBV6-2 or TRBV6-3 and J usage is TRBJ2-6; no definite D call. V lost 6 bases, J lost 0 bases, and 18 bases lay in between. Looked up from germline, CDR1 is MNHEY and CDR2 is SVGEGT. The CDR3 extends over 18 amino acids. The DNA for the CDR3 is TGTGCCAGCAGCGATGGTCTTCTATCCTACTCTGGGGCCAACGTCCTGACTTTC. Translation gives CASSDGLLSYSGANVLTF.

The CDR3 DNA sequence: TGCAGCGTGCAATCCGCGGCCGGGGAGCTGTTTTTT. Its translation: CSVQSAAGELFF. The chain has TRBV29-1 and TRBJ2-2; unclear D gene. V lost 6 bases and J 6 bases, leaving 11 bases between the germline ends. Per the germline V gene, CDR1 is SQVTM and CDR2 is ANQGSEA. CDR3 length equals 12 residues.

The chain has TRBV4-3 and TRBJ1-2, with D unresolved. Germline values: CDR1 LGHNA, CDR2 YSLEER. Trimming cost V 0 bases and J 5 bases, with 13 bases left between them. The CDR3 consists of 15 residues. The CDR3 is CASSQDKGMGYGYTF. The CDR3 DNA reads TGCGCCAGCAGCCAAGATAAGGGCATGGGGTATGGCTACACCTTC.

DNA of the CDR3: TGCAGTGCCACCCCCCTACAGAGCTCCTACAATGAGCAGTTCTTC. This gives the protein CSATPLQSSYNEQFF. The chain employs TRBV20-1 and TRBJ2-1; D is uncertain. V gave up 6 bases and J gave up 0 bases, with 15 bases separating them. CDR3 length: 15 residues. Germline CDR1 reads DFQATT; CDR2 reads SNEGSKA (reference sequence).

Comments on this clonotype: Compared with germline, one end of the junction differs, possibly owing to a read error. The gene calls are TRBV3-1 and TRBJ1-6; 7 bases are a match to TRBD1. The CDR3 runs 14 residues. Germline V gene sequence: CDR1 LGHDT, CDR2 YNNKEL (reference sequence). CDR3 in amino acids: CAISLGQINSPLHF. CDR3 sequence (DNA): TGTGCCATCAGCTTGGGACAGATTAATTCACCCCTCCACTTT.